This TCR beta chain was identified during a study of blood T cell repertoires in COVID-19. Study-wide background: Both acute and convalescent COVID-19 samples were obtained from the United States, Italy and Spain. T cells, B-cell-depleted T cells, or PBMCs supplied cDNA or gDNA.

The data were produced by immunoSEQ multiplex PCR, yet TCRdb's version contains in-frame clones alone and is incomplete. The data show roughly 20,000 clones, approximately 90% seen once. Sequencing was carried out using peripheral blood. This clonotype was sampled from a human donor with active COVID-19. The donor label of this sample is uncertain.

The CDR3 here is CASSFGRGAYGYTF. CDR3 sequence (DNA): TGTGCCAGCAGCTTCGGGAGGGGGGCCTATGGCTACACCTTC. The chain uses TRBV5-4 and TRBJ1-2, with D perhaps matching TRBD1 (6 bases). The CDR3 spans 14 residues. In germline, CDR1 is SGHNT, CDR2 YYREEE (reference sequence). V gave up 2 bases and J gave up 4 bases, with 12 bases separating them.